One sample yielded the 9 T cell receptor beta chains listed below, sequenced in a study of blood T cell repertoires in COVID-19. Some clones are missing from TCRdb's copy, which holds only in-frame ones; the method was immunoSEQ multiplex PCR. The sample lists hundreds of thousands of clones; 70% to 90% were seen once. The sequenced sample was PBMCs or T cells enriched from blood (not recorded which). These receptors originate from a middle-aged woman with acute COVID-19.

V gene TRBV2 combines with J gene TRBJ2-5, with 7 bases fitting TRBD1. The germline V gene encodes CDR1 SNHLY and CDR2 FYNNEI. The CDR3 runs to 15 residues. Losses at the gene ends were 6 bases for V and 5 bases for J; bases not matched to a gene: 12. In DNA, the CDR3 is TGTGCCAGCAGAGCGACAGGGTCCGTTATGGAGACCCAGTACTTC. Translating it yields CASRATGSVMETQYF. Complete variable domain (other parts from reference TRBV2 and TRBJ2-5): EPEVTQTPSHQVTQMGQEVILRCVPISNHLYFYWYRQILGQKVEFLVSFYNNEISEKSEIFDDQFSVERPDGSNFTLKIRSTKLEDSAMYFCASRATGSVMETQYFGPGTRLLVL.

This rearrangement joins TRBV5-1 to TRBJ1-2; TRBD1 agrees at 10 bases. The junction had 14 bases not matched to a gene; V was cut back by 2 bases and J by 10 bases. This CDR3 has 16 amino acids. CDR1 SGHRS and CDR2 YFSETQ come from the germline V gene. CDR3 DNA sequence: TGCGCCAGCAGCTTAGGACTGACAGGGGGCGGCTCCGCCTACACCTTC. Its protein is CASSLGLTGGGSAYTF.

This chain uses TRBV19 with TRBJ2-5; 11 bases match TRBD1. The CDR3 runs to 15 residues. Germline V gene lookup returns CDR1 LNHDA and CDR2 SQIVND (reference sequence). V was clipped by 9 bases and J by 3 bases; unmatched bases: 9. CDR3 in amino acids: CASRTRDRGEETQYF. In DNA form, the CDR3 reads TGTGCCAGCCGAACGCGGGACAGGGGGGAAGAGACCCAGTACTTC.

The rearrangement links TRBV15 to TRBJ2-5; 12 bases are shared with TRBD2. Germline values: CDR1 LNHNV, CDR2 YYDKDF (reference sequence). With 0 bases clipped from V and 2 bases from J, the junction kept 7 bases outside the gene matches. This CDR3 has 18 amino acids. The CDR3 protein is CATSRDRASGGVQETQYF. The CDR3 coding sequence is TGTGCCACCAGCAGAGATAGGGCTAGCGGGGGGGTGCAAGAGACCCAGTACTTC.

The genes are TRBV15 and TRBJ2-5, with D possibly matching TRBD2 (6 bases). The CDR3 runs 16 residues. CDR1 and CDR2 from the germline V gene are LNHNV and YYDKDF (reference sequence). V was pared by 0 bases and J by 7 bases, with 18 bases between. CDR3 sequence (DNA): TGTGCCACCAGCAGAGATAATGGGGGGTACGTTGTGACCCAGTACTTC. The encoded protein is CATSRDNGGYVVTQYF.

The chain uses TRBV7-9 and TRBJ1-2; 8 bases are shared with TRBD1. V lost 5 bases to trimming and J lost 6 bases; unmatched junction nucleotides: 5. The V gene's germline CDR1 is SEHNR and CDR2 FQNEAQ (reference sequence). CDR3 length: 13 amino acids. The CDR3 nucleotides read TGTGCCAGCAGCCCAACAGGGGGTGATGGCTACACCTTC. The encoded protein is CASSPTGGDGYTF.

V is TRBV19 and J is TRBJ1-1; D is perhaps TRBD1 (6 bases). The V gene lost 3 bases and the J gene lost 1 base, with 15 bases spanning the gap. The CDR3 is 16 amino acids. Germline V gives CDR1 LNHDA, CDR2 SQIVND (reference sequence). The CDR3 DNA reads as TGTGCCAGTAGTATGTCTGGGGGACAACCGAACACTGAAGCTTTCTTT. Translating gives CASSMSGGQPNTEAFF.

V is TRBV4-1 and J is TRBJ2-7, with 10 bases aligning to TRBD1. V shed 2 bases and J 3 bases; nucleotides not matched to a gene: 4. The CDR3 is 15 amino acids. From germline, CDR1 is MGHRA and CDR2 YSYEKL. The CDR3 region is CASSQLRDRGYEQYF. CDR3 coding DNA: TGCGCCAGCAGCCAACTCCGGGACAGGGGCTACGAGCAGTACTTC.

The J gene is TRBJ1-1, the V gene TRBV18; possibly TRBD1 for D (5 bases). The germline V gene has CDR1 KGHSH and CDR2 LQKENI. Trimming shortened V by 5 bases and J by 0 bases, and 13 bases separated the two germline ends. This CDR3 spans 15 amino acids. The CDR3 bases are TGTGCCAGCTCAGGGCAGGGTACAATGAACACTGAAGCTTTCTTT. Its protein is CASSGQGTMNTEAFF.